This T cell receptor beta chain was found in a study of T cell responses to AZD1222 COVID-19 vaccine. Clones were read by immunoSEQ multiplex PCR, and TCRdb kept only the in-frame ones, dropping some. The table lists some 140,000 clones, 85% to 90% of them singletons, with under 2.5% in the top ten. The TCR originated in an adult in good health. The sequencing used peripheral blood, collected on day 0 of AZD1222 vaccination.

CDR3 nucleotides: TGTGCCAGTAGTGAAGGGATAGGGAATCAGCCCCAGCATTTT. Translating it yields CASSEGIGNQPQHF. V is TRBV19 and J is TRBJ1-5, with D unresolved. Trimming removed 5 bases at V and 4 bases at J, with 12 bases between. The CDR3 length is 14 residues. The germline CDR1 and CDR2 sequences are LNHDA and SQIVND (reference sequence).